This T cell receptor beta chain was recovered during a study of graft-versus-host responses after intestinal transplantation. Study-wide points: Some GvH clones appeared in ileal mucosa or blood before recipient bone marrow.

The CDR3 totals 14 residues. The ends were cut back, 7 bases at V and 0 bases at J, with 12 bases in the middle. The germline CDR1 and CDR2 sequences are MDHEN and SYDVKM. Sequencing was performed with immunoSEQ multiplex PCR; in TCRdb, only in-frame clones are kept and a portion is missing. The sample gives tens of thousands of clones, 90% to 95% of which show up once; under 0.45% is in the top ten. With respect to this clone: No antigen is known for it.

This chain uses TRBV28 with TRBJ1-1, with a tentative D call TRBD1 (5 bases). The sequencing here drew on unstimulated CD4+ T cells sorted from spleen or lymph node cells, taken before transplant. The sequence came from a human donor who was the organ donor for an intestinal transplant. CDR3 amino acids: CASTRGGLNTEAFF. CDR3 DNA: TGTGCCAGCACACGCGGGGGTCTGAACACTGAAGCTTTCTTT.